These 23 T cell receptor beta chains share one sample of origin, sequenced in a study of blood T cell repertoires in COVID-19. The table came from immunoSEQ multiplex PCR; TCRdb's copy has only in-frame clones and leaves some out. The sample has 88,000 or so clones; about 85% are singletons. The sequenced material came from peripheral blood. Receptors were obtained from a human donor in a cohort sampled during active COVID-19.

The V and J genes are TRBV28 and TRBJ1-2, with TRBD1 matching 8 bases. CDR3 length equals 15 residues. The trim removed 6 bases at V and 3 bases at J, leaving 9 bases unmatched. Germline V lookup: CDR1 MDHEN, CDR2 SYDVKM. The CDR3 sequence is CASSPGQDFDYGYTF. The CDR3 DNA sequence: TGTGCCAGCAGCCCGGGACAGGATTTTGACTATGGCTACACCTTC.

This rearrangement joins TRBV28 to TRBJ2-3; D unclear. Trimming cost V 6 bases and J 0 bases, with 7 bases left between them. This CDR3 comprises 13 residues. Germline CDR1 reads MDHEN; CDR2 reads SYDVKM. CDR3 sequence: CASRVRSTDTQYF. CDR3 DNA: TGTGCCAGCAGAGTCCGGAGCACAGATACGCAGTATTTT.

The chain joins TRBV27 to TRBJ1-1; 10 bases fit TRBD1. The CDR3 has 15 residues. Germline trimming cut 6 bases from V and 5 bases from J; bases unmatched to any gene: 9. The germline CDR1 and CDR2 sequences are MNHEY and SMNVEV (reference sequence). The CDR3 coding sequence is TGTGCCAGCAGGCAAATCGGACAGGGGGTGACTGAAGCTTTCTTT. This gives the protein CASRQIGQGVTEAFF.

The CDR3 coding sequence is TGTGCCAGCAGCGTCCTTAGCGGTTACGAGCAGTACTTC. Translation gives CASSVLSGYEQYF. The chain joins TRBV2 to TRBJ2-7, with a possible D match to TRBD2 (6 bases). Trimming left V 6 bases short and J 4 bases short, with 13 bases between. Germline V gene lookup returns CDR1 SNHLY and CDR2 FYNNEI. The CDR3 totals 13 residues.

This chain uses TRBV30 with TRBJ2-5, with no clear D. Per germline, CDR1 GTSNPN and CDR2 SVGIG (reference sequence). Trimming removed 1 base from V and 2 bases from J, with 8 bases in between. The CDR3 has 13 residues. CDR3 loop: CAWSGQLQETQYF. In DNA, the CDR3 is TGTGCCTGGAGTGGACAACTGCAAGAGACCCAGTACTTC. Together with reference TRBV30 and TRBJ2-5, the CDR3 gives the full variable domain: SQTIHQWPATLVQPVGSPLSLECTVEGTSNPNLYWYRQAAGRGLQLLFYSVGIGQISSEVPQNLSASRPQDRQFILSSKKLLLSDSGFYLCAWSGQLQETQYFGPGTRLLVL.

The chain uses TRBV10-3 and TRBJ2-3, with D uncertain. The CDR3 runs 14 residues. Looked up from germline, CDR1 is ENHRY and CDR2 is SYGVKD. V lost 6 bases, J lost 1 base, and 11 bases lay in between. DNA for the CDR3: TGTGCCATCAGGGAAGTAGGAGGCACAGATACGCAGTATTTT. Its translation: CAIREVGGTDTQYF.

As DNA, the CDR3 is TGTGCCAGCAGCCGCACAGTTCTAGCGGGAACTAACCCCAGCTCTGGGGCCAACGTCCTGACTTTC. Its protein product is CASSRTVLAGTNPSSGANVLTF. The rearrangement links TRBV3-1 (or the pseudogene TRBV3-2) to TRBJ2-6, with TRBD2 identical over 9 bases. Germline CDR1 LGHDT, CDR2 YNNKEL (reference sequence). The CDR3 totals 22 residues. Losses at the gene ends were 4 bases for V and 0 bases for J; bases not matched to a gene: 19.

The DNA of the CDR3 is TGTGCCAGCAGTTACGCCCCTAGCGGGAAGGAGACCCAGTACTTC. Translated, it gives CASSYAPSGKETQYF. The chain combines TRBV6-5 with TRBJ2-5; TRBD2 matches 9 bases. This CDR3 has 15 amino acids. The V gene's germline CDR1 is MNHEY and CDR2 SVGAGI. J gave up 5 bases and V 2 bases, and 6 bases lay outside the gene matches.

J is TRBJ2-5 and V is TRBV19; the D gene is possibly TRBD2 (6 bases). The CDR3 covers 15 residues. Trimming removed 3 bases from V and 2 bases from J, with 13 bases in between. Per germline, CDR1 LNHDA and CDR2 SQIVND (reference sequence). The CDR3 is CASSMGWGTQETQYF. For the CDR3, the DNA is TGTGCCAGTAGTATGGGGTGGGGGACTCAAGAGACCCAGTACTTC.

The rearrangement links TRBV30 to TRBJ2-2; a possible D gene is TRBD2 (6 bases). CDR3 size: 14 residues. Trimming removed 0 bases at V and 6 bases at J, with 11 bases between. CDR1 GTSNPN and CDR2 SVGIG come from the germline V gene (reference sequence). The CDR3 DNA is TGTGCCTGGAGTGTGACCGGCGGGGCCGGGGAGCTGTTTTTT. Translation: CAWSVTGGAGELFF.

This clone was counted only a few times. The chain combines TRBV2 with TRBJ2-3, with D possibly being TRBD1 (6 bases). V was clipped by 4 bases and J by 3 bases, with 14 bases between them. In germline, CDR1 is SNHLY, CDR2 FYNNEI. The CDR3 runs to 15 residues. The CDR3 reads CASSAQGKRTDTQYF. CDR3 in DNA: TGTGCCAGCAGTGCACAGGGAAAGCGGACAGATACGCAGTATTTT.

V and J are TRBV5-8 and TRBJ2-2, with 11 bases fitting TRBD2. The V gene's germline CDR1 is SGHTS and CDR2 YDEGEE. This CDR3 comprises 17 residues. V was clipped by 4 bases and J by 3 bases; unmatched bases: 8. For the CDR3, the DNA is TGTGCCAGCAGCAAGCTTCAACTAGCGGGAGACACCGGGGAGCTGTTTTTT. It specifies CASSKLQLAGDTGELFF.

V gene TRBV4-2 combines with J gene TRBJ2-3, with TRBD2 identical over 11 bases. V shed 3 bases, J shed 7 bases, and the junction held 15 bases outside the gene matches. CDR1 is LGHNA, CDR2 YNFKEQ, per germline. CDR3 length: 18 residues. The CDR3 nucleotides read TGTGCCAGCAGCCACCAGGGTCTAGCGGGAGGAAGTGGGAATACGCAGTATTTT. This gives the protein CASSHQGLAGGSGNTQYF.

This sequence joins TRBV5-1 and TRBJ2-5; tentative D call: TRBD2 (6 bases). Trimming shortened V by 2 bases and J by 5 bases, and 16 bases separated the two germline ends. Looked up from germline, CDR1 is SGHRS and CDR2 is YFSETQ. The CDR3 sequence is 15 residues long. The CDR3: CASSFGAVRGETQYF. For the CDR3, the DNA is TGCGCCAGCAGCTTCGGGGCGGTTCGGGGGGAGACCCAGTACTTC.

This chain connects TRBV5-1 to TRBJ1-3; D may be TRBD1 (5 bases). The V end was cut by 3 bases, the J end by 4 bases, with 8 bases between. The CDR3 spans 13 residues. In germline, CDR1 is SGHRS, CDR2 YFSETQ. CDR3 residues: CASSSGVGNTIYF. The CDR3 DNA reads as TGCGCCAGCAGCTCGGGGGTCGGAAACACCATATATTTT.

The rearrangement links TRBV6-5 to TRBJ1-6, with 9 bases matching TRBD1. J was trimmed by 11 bases and V by 2 bases; bases with no gene match: 10. The CDR3 covers 16 residues. Germline loops: CDR1 MNHEY, CDR2 SVGAGI. The CDR3 region is CASSYTRQGGTAPLHF. As DNA, the CDR3 is TGTGCCAGCAGTTACACCAGACAGGGGGGAACGGCACCCCTCCACTTT.

This chain uses TRBV5-1 with TRBJ1-2; 7 bases fit TRBD1. With 4 bases clipped from V and 3 bases from J, the junction kept 6 bases outside the gene matches. There are 14 residues in the CDR3. Germline V gene lookup returns CDR1 SGHRS and CDR2 YFSETQ. CDR3 loop: CASSPGQEDYGYTF. The CDR3 DNA reads as TGCGCCAGCAGCCCCGGACAGGAGGACTATGGCTACACCTTC. The full variable domain, its missing parts supplied by reference TRBV5-1 and TRBJ1-2, is KAGVTQTPRYLIKTRGQQVTLSCSPISGHRSVSWYQQTPGQGLQFLFEYFSETQRNKGNFPGRFSGRQFSNSRSEMNVSTLELGDSALYLCASSPGQEDYGYTFGSGTRLTVV.

This clone showed up just a few times. The chain recombines TRBV4-2 with TRBJ2-2; 8 bases agree with TRBD2. CDR3 size: 19 residues. Looked up from germline, CDR1 is LGHNA and CDR2 is YNFKEQ. The trim removed 3 bases at V and 0 bases at J, leaving 12 bases unmatched. The CDR3 region is CASSQPPGGREANTGELFF. For the CDR3, the DNA is TGTGCCAGCAGCCAGCCCCCAGGAGGGCGGGAGGCGAACACCGGGGAGCTGTTTTTT.

CDR3 in amino acids: CASSTAGTDTQYF. The CDR3 nucleotides are TGTGCCAGCTCCACAGCGGGCACAGATACGCAGTATTTT. The chain uses TRBV18 and TRBJ2-3, with D perhaps matching TRBD2 (5 bases). The CDR3 totals 13 residues. Germline V gene lookup returns CDR1 KGHSH and CDR2 LQKENI. V lost 6 bases, J lost 1 base, and 8 bases lay in between.

The chain uses TRBV4-1 and TRBJ2-1; TRBD2 matches at 8 bases. Trimming removed 0 bases from V and 7 bases from J; junction bases left unmatched: 11. The CDR3 has 17 residues. Germline CDR1 is MGHRA and CDR2 is YSYEKL. CDR3 protein: CASSQEIGRGAGNEQFF. CDR3 nucleotides: TGCGCCAGCAGCCAAGAAATCGGGAGGGGGGCTGGGAATGAGCAGTTCTTC.

This clone has only a few counts. The chain is built from TRBV10-3 and TRBJ2-2; 7 bases agree with TRBD1. The junction had 10 bases not matched to a gene; V was cut back by 8 bases and J by 4 bases. The V gene's germline CDR1 is ENHRY and CDR2 SYGVKD. This CDR3 contains 15 residues. The CDR3 bases are TGTGCCATCCCCTCGGGACAGAGAAGCACCGGGGAGCTGTTTTTT. Its translation: CAIPSGQRSTGELFF.

There are a few counts of this clone. The chain recombines TRBV29-1 with TRBJ2-3, with D perhaps being TRBD1 or TRBD2 (7 bases each). Germline CDR1 and CDR2: SQVTM and ANQGSEA. Trimming took off 7 bases at V and 2 bases at J, with 13 bases between the two ends. This CDR3 region has 13 residues. The CDR3 loop reads CSGGGQSTDTQYF. CDR3 DNA sequence: TGCAGCGGGGGGGGACAGTCCACAGATACGCAGTATTTT.

This chain joins TRBV7-9 and TRBJ2-3, with D possibly matching TRBD2 (5 bases). The germline gives CDR1 SEHNR, CDR2 FQNEAQ (reference sequence). The V end was cut by 4 bases, the J end by 0 bases, with 8 bases between. The CDR3 consists of 14 residues. CDR3 region: CASSWTGSTDTQYF. CDR3 nucleotides: TGTGCCAGCAGCTGGACGGGGAGCACAGATACGCAGTATTTT.